Reported below is one TCR beta chain. What it recognizes is unknown. The read falls 3 residues short of the CDR3 end, and the missing part is taken from the germline J gene. The assay was immunoSEQ multiplex PCR, and TCRdb's table has in-frame clones only and misses some. The sample includes 40,000 to 60,000 clones. This CDR3 has 14 amino acids. V gave up 7 bases and J gave up 12 bases, with 19 bases separating them. The germline CDR1 and CDR2 sequences are SNHLY and FYNNEI. The data are from a study of T cells in women clearing cervical HPV infection. Looking at the study overall: Donors had HPV16-related CIN3 or worse; 2 had invasive cancer. Controls gave blood once infection was undetectable; cases at lesion identification. Study conclusions and caveats: Timing of associations relative to infection is unclear; T-cell subsets were not isolated.

This chain joins TRBV2 and TRBJ1-6; D gene uncertain. Sequenced: blood buffy coat. The sequence was obtained from a woman aged 18 to 75 with a cervical HPV16 infection that either progressed to CIN3+ or cleared (not recorded which). The CDR3 loop is CASKGNPTIIPLHF. The sequenced CDR3 bases are TGTGCCAGCAAGGGCAATCCCACAATAATACCC.